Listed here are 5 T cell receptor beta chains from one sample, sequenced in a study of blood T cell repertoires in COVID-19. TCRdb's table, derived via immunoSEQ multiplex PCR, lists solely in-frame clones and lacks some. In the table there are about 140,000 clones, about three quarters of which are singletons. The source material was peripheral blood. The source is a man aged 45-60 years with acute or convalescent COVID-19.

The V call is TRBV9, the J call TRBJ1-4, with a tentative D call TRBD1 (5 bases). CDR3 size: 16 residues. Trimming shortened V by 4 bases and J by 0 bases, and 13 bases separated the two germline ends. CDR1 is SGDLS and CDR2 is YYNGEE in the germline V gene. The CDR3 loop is CASSPGRGTTNEKLFF. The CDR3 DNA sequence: TGTGCCAGCAGCCCGGGACGGGGGACAACTAATGAAAAACTGTTTTTT. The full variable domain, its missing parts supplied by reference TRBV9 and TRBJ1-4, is DSGVTQTPKHLITATGQRVTLRCSPRSGDLSVYWYQQSLDQGLQFLIQYYNGEERAKGNILERFSAQQFPDLHSELNLSSLELGDSALYFCASSPGRGTTNEKLFFGSGTQLSVL.

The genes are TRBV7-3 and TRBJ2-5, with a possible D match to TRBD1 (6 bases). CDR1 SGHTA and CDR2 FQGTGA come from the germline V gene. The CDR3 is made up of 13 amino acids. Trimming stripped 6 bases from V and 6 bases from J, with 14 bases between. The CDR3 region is CASSYTGSKTQYF. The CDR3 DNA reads TGTGCCAGCAGTTATACAGGGTCGAAGACCCAGTACTTC.

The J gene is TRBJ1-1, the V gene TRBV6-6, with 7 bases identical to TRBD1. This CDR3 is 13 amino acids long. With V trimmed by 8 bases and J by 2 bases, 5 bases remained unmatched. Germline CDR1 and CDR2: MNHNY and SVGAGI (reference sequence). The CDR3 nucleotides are TGTGCCAGCGTCGGACAGGCAAACACTGAAGCTTTCTTT. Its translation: CASVGQANTEAFF.

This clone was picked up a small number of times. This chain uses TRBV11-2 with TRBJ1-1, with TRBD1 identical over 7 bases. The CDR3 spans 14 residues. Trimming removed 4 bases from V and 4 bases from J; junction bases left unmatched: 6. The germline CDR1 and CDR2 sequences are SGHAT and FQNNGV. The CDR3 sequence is CASSSLRGPTEAFF. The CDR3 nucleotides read TGTGCCAGCAGCTCCCTGAGGGGGCCCACTGAAGCTTTCTTT.

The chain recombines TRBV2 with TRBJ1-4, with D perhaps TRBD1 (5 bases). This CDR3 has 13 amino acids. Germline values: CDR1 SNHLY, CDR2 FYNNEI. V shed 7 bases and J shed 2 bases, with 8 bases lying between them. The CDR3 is CASMRGTNEKLFF. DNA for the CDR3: TGTGCCAGCATGCGGGGGACTAATGAAAAACTGTTTTTT.